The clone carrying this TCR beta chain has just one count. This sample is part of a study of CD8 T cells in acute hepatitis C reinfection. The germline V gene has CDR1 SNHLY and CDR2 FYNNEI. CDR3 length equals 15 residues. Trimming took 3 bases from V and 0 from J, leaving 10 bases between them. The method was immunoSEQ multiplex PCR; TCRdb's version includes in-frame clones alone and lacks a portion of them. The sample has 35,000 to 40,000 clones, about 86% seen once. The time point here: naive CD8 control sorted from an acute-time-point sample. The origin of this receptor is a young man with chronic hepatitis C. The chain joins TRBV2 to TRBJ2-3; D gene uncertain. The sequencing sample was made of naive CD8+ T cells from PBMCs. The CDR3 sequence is CASSDMVTSTDTQYF. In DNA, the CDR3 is TGTGCCAGCAGTGATATGGTCACTAGCACAGATACGCAGTATTTT.